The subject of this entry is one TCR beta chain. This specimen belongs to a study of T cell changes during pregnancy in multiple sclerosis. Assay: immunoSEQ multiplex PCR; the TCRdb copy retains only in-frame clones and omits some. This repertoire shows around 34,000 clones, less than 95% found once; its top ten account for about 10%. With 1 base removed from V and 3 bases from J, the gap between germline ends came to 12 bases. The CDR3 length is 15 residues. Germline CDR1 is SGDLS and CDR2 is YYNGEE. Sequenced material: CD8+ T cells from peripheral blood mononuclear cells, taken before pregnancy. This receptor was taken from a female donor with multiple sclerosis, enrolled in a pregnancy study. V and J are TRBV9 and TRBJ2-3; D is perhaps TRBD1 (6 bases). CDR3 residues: CASSVFQGRTDTQYF. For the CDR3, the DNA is TGTGCCAGCAGCGTATTCCAGGGGAGAACAGATACGCAGTATTTT.